Shown below are 13 T cell receptor beta chains from a single sample sequenced in a study of shared clonotypes between healthy human individuals. Profiled with immunoSEQ multiplex PCR; TCRdb holds only in-frame clones, not every one. The table shows approximately 1.9 million clones, with 85% to 95% occurring only once. Selected positively for CCR7 and CD45RO-negative, naive CD8 cells excluded terminally differentiated effector memory CD45RA+ cells. Source material: naive CD8+ T cells from PBMCs. The receptors were gathered from a man aged 18 to 30 in good health. Some clones in this sample may be carry-over from other donors' samples.

This rearrangement joins TRBV11-2 to TRBJ1-4, with a possible D match to TRBD1 (6 bases). There are 15 residues in the CDR3. In germline, CDR1 is SGHAT, CDR2 FQNNGV. The V end lost 1 base, the J end lost 3 bases, and 9 bases lay between the germline ends. Here the CDR3 reads CASSLGGGSNEKLFF. The DNA for the CDR3 is TGTGCCAGCAGCTTAGGAGGGGGTTCTAATGAAAAACTGTTTTTT.

The chain has TRBV6-1 and TRBJ1-2; maybe TRBD1 (5 bases). V lost 3 bases to trimming and J lost 4 bases, with 12 bases between them. The CDR3 runs 14 residues. Germline V gives CDR1 MNHNS, CDR2 SASEGT. The CDR3 sequence is CASSEGLFGYGYTF. CDR3 DNA: TGTGCCAGCAGTGAGGGGCTTTTTGGCTATGGCTACACCTTC.

CDR3 loop: CASSSQGGQPQHF. The CDR3 region has the DNA TGTGCCAGCAGCTCACAGGGAGGACAGCCCCAGCATTTT. This chain links TRBV7-9 with TRBJ1-5; TRBD1 might be the D (6 bases). Germline V gives CDR1 SEHNR, CDR2 FQNEAQ (reference sequence). The V gene lost 4 bases and the J gene lost 7 bases, with 11 bases spanning the gap. CDR3 size: 13 residues. The whole variable domain, remainder taken from reference TRBV7-9 and TRBJ1-5, is DTGVSQNPRHKITKRGQNVTFRCDPISEHNRLYWYRQTLGQGPEFLTYFQNEAQLEKSRLLSDRFSAERPKGSFSTLEIQRTEQGDSAMYLCASSSQGGQPQHFGDGTRLSIL.

This clone has a handful of counts. The sample holds other DNA sequences that translate to the same CDR3. This sequence joins TRBV9 and TRBJ1-1; unclear D gene. The germline gives CDR1 SGDLS, CDR2 YYNGEE. This CDR3 region has 13 residues. The ends were cut back, 0 bases at V and 3 bases at J, with 6 bases in the middle. CDR3 sequence reads: CASSVGRDTEAFF. CDR3 bases: TGTGCCAGCAGCGTAGGGCGGGACACTGAAGCTTTCTTT. The complete variable domain, with remaining parts taken from reference TRBV9 and TRBJ1-1, reads DSGVTQTPKHLITATGQRVTLRCSPRSGDLSVYWYQQSLDQGLQFLIQYYNGEERAKGNILERFSAQQFPDLHSELNLSSLELGDSALYFCASSVGRDTEAFFGQGTRLTVV.

The chain couples TRBV6-5 to TRBJ2-3; TRBD2 matches 8 bases. The germline CDR1 and CDR2 sequences are MNHEY and SVGAGI. The CDR3 contains 14 residues. J lost 3 bases, V lost 10 bases, and 9 bases had no gene match. Here the CDR3 DNA reads TGTGCCACCCAAGAGCGGGAGTTGACAGATACGCAGTATTTT. Protein: CATQERELTDTQYF.

On this clone itself: Other DNA sequences in the sample encode the same CDR3. The gene calls are TRBV28 and TRBJ2-1; TRBD2 aligns across 9 bases. The ends lost 4 bases at V and 3 bases at J; junction bases unmatched: 1. The CDR3 length is 14 residues. The germline V gene has CDR1 MDHEN and CDR2 SYDVKM. CDR3: CASSSSGIYNEQFF. For the CDR3, the DNA is TGTGCCAGCAGTTCTAGCGGGATCTACAATGAGCAGTTCTTC.

CDR3 sequence: CASSVGSSKYEQYF. The CDR3 DNA reads as TGTGCCAGCAGCGTAGGGTCAAGCAAATACGAGCAGTACTTC. The chain recombines TRBV9 with TRBJ2-7; D is unresolved. The V gene's germline CDR1 is SGDLS and CDR2 YYNGEE. CDR3 length equals 14 residues. Trimming cost V 0 bases and J 4 bases, with 11 bases left between them.

V usage is TRBV2 and J usage is TRBJ2-1; maybe TRBD1 (5 bases). V was clipped by 8 bases and J by 10 bases, with 15 bases between them. The germline V gene has CDR1 SNHLY and CDR2 FYNNEI. This CDR3 comprises 12 residues. CDR3 sequence (DNA): TGTGCCAGCTTACAGGTCCTCGGGGAGCAGTTCTTC. Translation gives CASLQVLGEQFF.

The chain links TRBV19 to TRBJ1-1; D uncertain. The CDR3 is 13 residues long. Germline CDR1 reads LNHDA; CDR2 reads SQIVND (reference sequence). V was trimmed by 4 bases and J by 5 bases, leaving 11 bases between them. The CDR3: CASSNLWKTEAFF. The CDR3 DNA is TGTGCCAGTAGTAATCTATGGAAAACTGAAGCTTTCTTT.

The V and J genes are TRBV5-1 and TRBJ1-5; TRBD1 agrees at 8 bases. Germline CDR1 reads SGHRS; CDR2 reads YFSETQ. This CDR3 is 15 amino acids long. V was clipped by 4 bases and J by 6 bases; unmatched bases: 9. For the CDR3, the DNA is TGCGCCAGCAGCCCCACAGGGGGACCGCCTCAGCCCCAGCATTTT. Translated: CASSPTGGPPQPQHF.

The chain is built from TRBV18 and TRBJ1-1; the D gene is possibly TRBD1 (6 bases). Looked up from germline, CDR1 is KGHSH and CDR2 is LQKENI. V was shortened by 3 bases and J by 1 base, with 21 bases between the two germline ends. This CDR3 has 18 residues. The CDR3 reads CASSPSGGGAGENTEAFF. CDR3 bases: TGTGCCAGCTCACCTTCCGGGGGAGGGGCAGGGGAGAACACTGAAGCTTTCTTT.

As regards this clone: The same CDR3 is also encoded by other DNA sequences in this sample. The V call is TRBV11-2, the J call TRBJ1-2; D is ambiguous. CDR1 and CDR2 from the germline V gene are SGHAT and FQNNGV. Trimming left V 1 base short and J 0 bases short, with 3 bases between. This CDR3 is 13 amino acids long. CDR3 sequence reads: CASSLGANYGYTF. The CDR3 DNA reads as TGTGCCAGCAGCTTAGGCGCTAACTATGGCTACACCTTC.

The CDR3 here is CAISVEGERLNEQFF. The CDR3 coding sequence is TGTGCCATCAGTGTGGAGGGTGAAAGGTTGAATGAGCAGTTCTTC. The V and J genes are TRBV10-3 and TRBJ2-1; tentatively, D is TRBD2 (6 bases). CDR3 length: 15 amino acids. Germline CDR1 ENHRY, CDR2 SYGVKD. V lost 4 bases and J 7 bases, leaving 17 bases between the germline ends.